This entry concerns a single T cell receptor (beta chain). The data derive from a study of shared clonotypes between healthy human individuals. Measured with immunoSEQ multiplex PCR; TCRdb has only the in-frame clones, and not every one. The table shows around 2,000,000 clones, with around 96% occurring only once. Naive CD8 cells lacked CD45RO, underwent positive selection for CCR7 and left out terminally differentiated effector memory CD45RA+ cells. Per germline, CDR1 MNHNS and CDR2 SASEGT. Trimming took off 3 bases at V and 4 bases at J, with 12 bases between the two ends. The CDR3 covers 14 residues.

This chain connects TRBV6-1 to TRBJ1-1, with D possibly matching TRBD1 (6 bases). The clonotype originates from a man aged 18-30 years in good health. What was sequenced was naive CD8+ T cells sorted from blood. DNA of the CDR3: TGTGCCAGCAGTGATGGGCAGGGGATCACTGAAGCTTTCTTT. Its protein product is CASSDGQGITEAFF.